These 30 T cell receptor beta chains came from one sample sequenced in a study of T cells expressing NK-cell markers. Each CDR3 protein gets one entry in TCRdb, which reprocessed the 5' RACE reads and gives no DNA. This listing includes about 160,000 distinct CDR3 sequences. Sequences were obtained from blood T cells: a sorted CD56 or NKG2C T cell subset, CD4+ or CD8+ T cells, or bulk PBMC T cells (not recorded which). All receptors derive from a woman between 18 and 75 years old in good health.

CDR3 amino acids: CATAQAGNLNYGYTF. The chain couples TRBV12-3 or TRBV12-4 to TRBJ1-2; TCRdb picks TRBD1, but there is no DNA to check that call. The CDR3 runs to 15 residues.

This chain uses TRBV9 with TRBJ1-1; TCRdb calls TRBD1, which cannot be checked without DNA. The CDR3 runs to 15 residues. Germline V lookup: CDR1 SGDLS, CDR2 YYNGEE. CDR3 sequence reads: CASSKEPGRNTEAFF.

The chain combines TRBV20-1 with TRBJ2-7; TCRdb designates TRBD1, a call that cannot be tested without DNA. Germline values: CDR1 DFQATT, CDR2 SNEGSKA (reference sequence). The CDR3 runs to 15 residues. CDR3 region: CSARRGTGASYEQYF.

The V and J genes are TRBV11-2 and TRBJ2-3; TCRdb's D gene call, TRBD2, goes unchecked for lack of DNA. The length of the CDR3 is 16 residues. Germline lookup yields CDR1 SGHAT and CDR2 FQNNGV. This CDR3 is CASSVGTSGWTDTQYF.

V gene TRBV3-1 combines with J gene TRBJ2-2. CDR3 length: 12 residues. Germline assignment: CDR1 LGHDT and CDR2 YNNKEL (reference sequence). This chain's CDR3 is CASGLTTGELFF.

V and J are TRBV4-1 and TRBJ2-1; TCRdb indicates TRBD2, and absent DNA this call remains unverified. The CDR3 loop spans 15 amino acids. The germline gives CDR1 MGHRA, CDR2 YSYEKL. This chain's CDR3 is CASSPSGAEYNEQFF.

The rearrangement joins TRBV4-1 to TRBJ1-2. This CDR3 is built from 15 residues. The germline V gene encodes CDR1 MGHRA and CDR2 YSYEKL. CDR3: CASSQGLLNNYGYTF.

The chain carries TRBV4-1 and TRBJ2-7; TCRdb's D call of TRBD2 is untestable without DNA. The CDR3 runs to 14 residues. In germline, CDR1 is MGHRA, CDR2 YSYEKL. The chain's CDR3 is CASSHSGRNDEQYF.

The rearrangement links TRBV6-1 to TRBJ2-4; TCRdb outputs TRBD1, but without DNA this stays unchecked. The CDR3 has 13 residues. CDR1 MNHNS and CDR2 SASEGT come from the germline V gene. CDR3 amino acids: CASRAGGENIQYF.

The chain employs TRBV19 and TRBJ1-2; lacking DNA, the TRBD1 call made by TCRdb goes unchecked. Germline V gene lookup returns CDR1 LNHDA and CDR2 SQIVND (reference sequence). The CDR3 is 16 residues long. CDR3 sequence: CASSSRGQAPNYGYTF.

V gene TRBV7-9 combines with J gene TRBJ2-7. Germline V CDR1 and CDR2: SEHNR, FQNEAQ (reference sequence). The CDR3 totals 14 residues. CDR3 amino acids: CASSLWEFRNEQYF.

This chain links TRBV7-3 with TRBJ2-5; TCRdb indicates TRBD2, and absent DNA this call remains unverified. The CDR3 runs 19 residues. The V gene's germline CDR1 is SGHTA and CDR2 FQGTGA. CDR3 in amino acids: CASSLRGLAGGKIQETQYF. Supplemented by reference TRBV7-3 and TRBJ2-5, the full variable domain reads GAGVSQTPSNKVTEKGKYVELRCDPISGHTALYWYRQSLGQGPEFLIYFQGTGAADDSGLPNDRFFAVRPEGSVSTLKIQRTERGDSAVYLCASSLRGLAGGKIQETQYFGPGTRLLVL.

The chain recombines TRBV12-3 or TRBV12-4 with TRBJ2-1; TCRdb lists TRBD1, though no DNA is available to test this call. This CDR3 has 14 residues. This chain's CDR3 is CASSTTDRGVQLFF.

This sequence joins TRBV4-1 and TRBJ2-5; without DNA, the TCRdb call of TRBD1 cannot be checked. This CDR3 has 17 residues. Looked up from germline, CDR1 is MGHRA and CDR2 is YSYEKL. The chain's CDR3 is CASSQVGQRVEKETQYF.

The chain combines TRBV20-1 with TRBJ1-6; the D call of TRBD1 rests on TCRdb alone, since no DNA is present to check it. Germline V lookup: CDR1 DFQATT, CDR2 SNEGSKA (reference sequence). The CDR3 sequence is 12 residues long. The CDR3 sequence is CSAQGANSPLHF.

V is TRBV12-3 or TRBV12-4 and J is TRBJ2-5; TCRdb names TRBD1, which stays unverified in the absence of DNA. This CDR3 is built from 15 residues. The CDR3 sequence: CASRLAGARGATQYF.

The V and J genes are TRBV28 and TRBJ2-1; TCRdb gives TRBD2 as the D gene, but with no DNA this cannot be confirmed. Germline V gene sequence: CDR1 MDHEN, CDR2 SYDVKM. The CDR3 length is 14 residues. The CDR3 here is CASSFSAGAGEQFF.

This chain connects TRBV9 to TRBJ2-1. CDR1 is SGDLS and CDR2 is YYNGEE in the germline V gene. The CDR3 consists of 14 residues. CDR3 sequence: CASSVGSRVNEQFF. Full variable domain (missing parts from reference TRBV9 and TRBJ2-1): DSGVTQTPKHLITATGQRVTLRCSPRSGDLSVYWYQQSLDQGLQFLIQYYNGEERAKGNILERFSAQQFPDLHSELNLSSLELGDSALYFCASSVGSRVNEQFFGPGTRLTVL.

The J gene is TRBJ2-5, the V gene TRBV5-1; lacking DNA, the TRBD1 call made by TCRdb goes unchecked. The CDR3 covers 15 residues. The germline V gene encodes CDR1 SGHRS and CDR2 YFSETQ. CDR3 loop: CASSSRDRGQETQYF. The entire variable domain, with the rest obtained from reference TRBV5-1 and TRBJ2-5, is as follows: KAGVTQTPRYLIKTRGQQVTLSCSPISGHRSVSWYQQTPGQGLQFLFEYFSETQRNKGNFPGRFSGRQFSNSRSEMNVSTLELGDSALYLCASSSRDRGQETQYFGPGTRLLVL.

This rearrangement joins TRBV10-3 to TRBJ2-6; as DNA is missing, the TRBD1 call by TCRdb cannot be tested. The CDR3 runs to 17 residues. CDR1 and CDR2 (germline): ENHRY, SYGVKD. The CDR3 protein is CATLTPSGRSGANVLTF.

This sequence joins TRBV7-9 and TRBJ2-5. The CDR3 has 13 residues. Germline lookup yields CDR1 SEHNR and CDR2 FQNEAQ (reference sequence). The CDR3 region is CASSRGDLETQYF.

The chain has TRBV5-1 and TRBJ1-1. The length of the CDR3 is 13 residues. The V gene's germline CDR1 is SGHRS and CDR2 YFSETQ. CDR3 protein: CASSTEPNTEAFF.

This clonotype is medium-sized by frequency. This chain links TRBV20-1 with TRBJ2-2; there is no DNA to check the TCRdb D call of TRBD1. Per the germline V gene, CDR1 is DFQATT and CDR2 is SNEGSKA (reference sequence). The CDR3 extends over 15 amino acids. The CDR3 protein is CSAPRGGSRTGELFF.

The chain is built from TRBV20-1 and TRBJ2-1. The CDR3 totals 13 residues. Per germline, CDR1 DFQATT and CDR2 SNEGSKA (reference sequence). The CDR3 sequence is CSASSAASHEQFF.

The rearrangement links TRBV7-9 to TRBJ2-1; TCRdb designates TRBD2, a call that cannot be tested without DNA. Germline CDR1 SEHNR, CDR2 FQNEAQ (reference sequence). This CDR3 comprises 15 residues. The CDR3 region is CASSPARLGYNEQFF.

This CDR3 is CASSLATGTGKDQPQHF. The V gene is TRBV7-8, the J gene TRBJ1-5; TCRdb designates TRBD1, a call that cannot be tested without DNA. The germline gives CDR1 SGHVS, CDR2 FQNEAQ. The CDR3 is 17 residues long. Based on the CDR3 plus reference TRBV7-8 and TRBJ1-5, the full variable domain is GAGVSQSPRYKVAKRGQDVALRCDPISGHVSLFWYQQALGQGPEFLTYFQNEAQLDKSGLPSDRFFAERPEGSVSTLKIQRTQQEDSAVYLCASSLATGTGKDQPQHFGDGTRLSIL.

This chain links TRBV20-1 with TRBJ2-1; TCRdb indicates TRBD1, and absent DNA this call remains unverified. Germline assignment: CDR1 DFQATT and CDR2 SNEGSKA (reference sequence). The CDR3 has 15 residues. CDR3 in amino acids: CSAPRPGNTWDEQFF.

The V and J genes are TRBV4-2 and TRBJ2-2; TCRdb designates TRBD2, a call that cannot be tested without DNA. In germline, CDR1 is LGHNA, CDR2 YNFKEQ. This CDR3 has 15 residues. CDR3 loop: CASSQGLEDTGELFF.

This chain connects TRBV28 to TRBJ1-2; no DNA is available, so the TRBD1 call from TCRdb remains unchecked. This CDR3 is built from 14 residues. Germline V gene sequence: CDR1 MDHEN, CDR2 SYDVKM. CDR3: CASRLTDPNYGYTF.

This sequence joins TRBV7-9 and TRBJ2-5; TCRdb lists TRBD2, though no DNA is available to test this call. CDR1 and CDR2 from the germline V gene are SEHNR and FQNEAQ (reference sequence). The CDR3 contains 14 residues. The CDR3 sequence: CASSPIAGQETQYF.